Sequencing of this T cell receptor (beta chain) was carried out in a study of lymphopenia after photon versus proton radiotherapy. Findings and caveats of the study: Photon-treated patients lost naive T cells and TCR diversity; proton-treated stayed stable. In patients who died, overall survival fell as post-nadir TCR diversity dropped more.

Produced via immunoSEQ multiplex PCR; TCRdb's table is partial and in-frame only. The sample lists about 64,000 clones, 87% occurring once. Note on this clone: Its antigen is undetermined.

The sample was peripheral blood, taken from a patient treated with proton-based radiotherapy. This TCR was recovered from a man older than 75 with esophageal cancer.

CDR3: CASTLDIEPQHF. The CDR3 DNA follows: TGTGCCAGCACCCTCGATATTGAGCCCCAGCATTTT. The chain has TRBV7-9 and TRBJ1-5; D is ambiguous. The length of the CDR3 is 12 residues. Germline lookup yields CDR1 SEHNR and CDR2 FQNEAQ (reference sequence). Trimming cost V 7 bases and J 8 bases, with 12 bases left between them.